One sample yielded the 9 T cell receptor beta chains listed below, sequenced in a study of blood T cell repertoires in COVID-19. Profiling relied on immunoSEQ multiplex PCR, and the TCRdb table lists in-frame clones only, not all of them. The sample holds about 120,000 clones, around 77% seen once. The material sequenced was peripheral blood. These receptors all come from a human donor in a cohort sampled during active COVID-19.

This clone was observed a single time. The chain is built from TRBV7-2 and TRBJ2-7; 8 bases map to TRBD2. Trimming cost V 4 bases and J 3 bases; bases outside gene matches: 8. The CDR3 contains 15 residues. CDR1 SGHTA and CDR2 FQGNSA come from the germline V gene. The CDR3 reads CASSSGPAGDYEQYF. The DNA for the CDR3 is TGTGCCAGCAGCTCCGGGCCAGCGGGGGACTACGAGCAGTACTTC.

This chain links TRBV4-1 with TRBJ2-7, with D possibly matching TRBD1 (5 bases). Trimming took off 3 bases at V and 0 bases at J, with 18 bases between the two ends. Germline CDR1 MGHRA, CDR2 YSYEKL. The CDR3 runs 17 residues. The CDR3 DNA is TGCGCCAGCAGCCAGCTCCAAGGGGTCTCCAGCTCCTACGAGCAGTACTTC. Translating gives CASSQLQGVSSSYEQYF.

The chain employs TRBV19 and TRBJ1-6, with TRBD1 matching 7 bases. The CDR3 totals 14 residues. Germline V gene sequence: CDR1 LNHDA, CDR2 SQIVND (reference sequence). Losses at the gene ends were 7 bases for V and 4 bases for J; bases not matched to a gene: 4. The CDR3 loop is CASTPTGYNSPLHF. The CDR3 region has the DNA TGTGCCAGTACCCCGACAGGGTATAATTCACCCCTCCACTTT.

This clone was seen ten or more times. The chain joins TRBV6-4 to TRBJ2-1; 9 bases agree with TRBD2. CDR3 length equals 14 residues. Germline CDR1 and CDR2: MRHNA and SNTAGT. With V trimmed by 6 bases and J by 9 bases, 9 bases remained unmatched. In nucleotides, the CDR3 is TGTGCCAGCAGGGAGCGGGAGGCTATTAGTGAGCAGTTCTTC. It specifies CASREREAISEQFF.

The chain uses TRBV9 and TRBJ2-1, with TRBD2 matching 10 bases. This CDR3 is 15 amino acids long. Germline lookup yields CDR1 SGDLS and CDR2 YYNGEE. The V and J ends lost 0 bases and 8 bases, in that order; junction bases with no gene match: 5. The CDR3 DNA reads as TGTGCCAGCAGCGTAGTGGCTAGCGGGAGCTATGAGCAGTTCTTC. Protein: CASSVVASGSYEQFF.

This clone was seen a handful of times. This sequence joins TRBV30 and TRBJ1-2, with 9 bases matching TRBD1. CDR3 size: 13 residues. V lost 5 bases to trimming and J lost 7 bases; unmatched junction nucleotides: 8. Germline V gene data show CDR1 as GTSNPN and CDR2 as SVGIG (reference sequence). The CDR3 protein is CAWDRGNYFGYTF. The CDR3 nucleotides read TGTGCCTGGGACAGGGGGAATTACTTTGGCTACACCTTC.

The chain is built from TRBV28 and TRBJ2-7; 7 nucleotides agree with TRBD1. This CDR3 contains 14 residues. The germline V gene has CDR1 MDHEN and CDR2 SYDVKM. V lost 6 bases to trimming and J lost 7 bases; unmatched junction nucleotides: 12. CDR3 sequence: CASSLPGTAREQYF. The CDR3, as DNA: TGTGCCAGCAGCCTCCCCGGGACAGCACGGGAGCAGTACTTC.

The sample holds many counts of this clone. V usage is TRBV9 and J usage is TRBJ1-6; 8 positions agree with TRBD1. V shed 4 bases and J 9 bases; nucleotides not matched to a gene: 6. The length of the CDR3 is 14 residues. CDR1 and CDR2 (germline): SGDLS, YYNGEE. In nucleotides, the CDR3 is TGTGCCAGCAGCCAGACAGGGGAGAGTTCACCCCTCCACTTT. Translation: CASSQTGESSPLHF.

This clone was found a few times. The V gene is TRBV7-6, the J gene TRBJ2-7, with D possibly TRBD1 on 5 matching bases. This CDR3 is 13 amino acids long. Per the germline V gene, CDR1 is SGHVS and CDR2 is FNYEAQ. With 1 base removed from V and 5 bases from J, the gap between germline ends came to 9 bases. The CDR3 DNA is TGTGCCAGCAGCTTAGAGGGGTTGGACGAGCAGTACTTC. It specifies CASSLEGLDEQYF. Based on the CDR3 plus reference TRBV7-6 and TRBJ2-7, the full variable domain is GAGVSQSPRYKVTKRGQDVALRCDPISGHVSLYWYRQALGQGPEFLTYFNYEAQQDKSGLPNDRFSAERPEGSISTLTIQRTEQRDSAMYRCASSLEGLDEQYFGPGTRLTVT.